This TCR beta chain was sequenced for a study of T cell changes during pregnancy in multiple sclerosis (dated by TCRdb to 2018 to 2020). Looking at the study overall: Changes in the T cell repertoire over the course of pregnancy were examined in this study in women with multiple sclerosis.

Receptors were amplified or captured by the immunoSEQ multiplex PCR assay. This immuneACCESS table, as held by TCRdb, lists in-frame sequences with V and J called but not all clones. Of the missing ones, under half trace to an unresolved V gene in checked studies; the others have no known cause. The sample profile shows under 45,000 clones; 90% to 95% of them were found once. Jointly, the top ten make up around 0.33% of the sample. CDR1 and CDR2 (SGHVS, FQNEAQ) derive from the germline V gene. From the cysteine up to the phenylalanine, the CDR3 has a length of 15 residues. Solely the CDR3 DNA is kept, with 45 bases framed from the first base. The V and J ends are trimmed by 11 bases and 2 bases, leaving 20 bases between them. In the case of this clone: The clone's antigen remains unknown. No clone much larger than this one lies a single base away; base qualities are absent.

Sequences were derived from CD4+ T cells from peripheral blood mononuclear cells, sampled after pregnancy. This sequence was found in a female donor with multiple sclerosis, enrolled in a pregnancy study. Rearrangement joined TRBV7-8 to TRBJ2-3; the D gene is perhaps TRBD1, on 6 matching bases. The CDR3 protein is CACEDSFRFTDTQYF. The bases read TGTGCCTGTGAGGACAGTTTTCGATTCACAGATACGCAGTATTTT.